This T cell receptor beta chain came from a study of blood T cell repertoires in COVID-19. The table lists this clone with many counts. Original analysis: It was from reference gene primer amplification that nucleated cell counts were estimated. Libraries were prepared by immunoSEQ multiplex PCR; TCRdb keeps only in-frame clonotypes and omits some of them. V and J calls plus clone size are reproduced from that table; the DNA served to infer D and trimming. Of about 240,000 clones listed, roughly 80% were seen once; the top ten hold roughly 3.2%. The CDR3 consists of 15 residues. V was clipped by 0 bases and J by 4 bases, with 9 bases between them. Per germline, CDR1 LGHNA and CDR2 YNFKEQ.

The clonotype was recovered from a woman between 18 and 30 years old with acute or convalescent COVID-19. The chain has TRBV4-2 and TRBJ2-2; D unclear. Material: peripheral blood. As DNA, the CDR3 is TGTGCCAGCAGCCAAGATCAAGCGACCACCGGGGAGCTGTTTTTT. The encoded protein is CASSQDQATTGELFF.